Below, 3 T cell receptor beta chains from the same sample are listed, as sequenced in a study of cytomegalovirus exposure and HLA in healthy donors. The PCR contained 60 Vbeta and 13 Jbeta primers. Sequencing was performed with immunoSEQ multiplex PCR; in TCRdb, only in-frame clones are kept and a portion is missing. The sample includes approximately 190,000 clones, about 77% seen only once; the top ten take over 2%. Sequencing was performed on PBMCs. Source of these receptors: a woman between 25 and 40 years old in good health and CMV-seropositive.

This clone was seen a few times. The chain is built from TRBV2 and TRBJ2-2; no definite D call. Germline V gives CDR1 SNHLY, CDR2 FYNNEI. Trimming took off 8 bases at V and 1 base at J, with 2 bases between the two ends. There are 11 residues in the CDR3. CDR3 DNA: TGTGCCAGCCAGAACACCGGGGAGCTGTTTTTT. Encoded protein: CASQNTGELFF.

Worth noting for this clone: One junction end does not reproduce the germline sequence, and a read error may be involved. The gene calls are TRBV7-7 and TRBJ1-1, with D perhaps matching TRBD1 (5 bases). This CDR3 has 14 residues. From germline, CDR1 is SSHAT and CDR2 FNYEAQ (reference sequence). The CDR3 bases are TGTGCTAGCAGCCCTTTCGACAGGAACACTGAAGCTTTCTTT. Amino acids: CASSPFDRNTEAFF.

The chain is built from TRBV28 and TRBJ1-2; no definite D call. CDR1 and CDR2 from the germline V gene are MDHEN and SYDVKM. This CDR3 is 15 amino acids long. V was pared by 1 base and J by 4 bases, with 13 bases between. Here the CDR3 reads CASSLSQAYSYGYTF. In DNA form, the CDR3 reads TGTGCCAGCAGTTTATCGCAGGCGTACTCCTATGGCTACACCTTC.